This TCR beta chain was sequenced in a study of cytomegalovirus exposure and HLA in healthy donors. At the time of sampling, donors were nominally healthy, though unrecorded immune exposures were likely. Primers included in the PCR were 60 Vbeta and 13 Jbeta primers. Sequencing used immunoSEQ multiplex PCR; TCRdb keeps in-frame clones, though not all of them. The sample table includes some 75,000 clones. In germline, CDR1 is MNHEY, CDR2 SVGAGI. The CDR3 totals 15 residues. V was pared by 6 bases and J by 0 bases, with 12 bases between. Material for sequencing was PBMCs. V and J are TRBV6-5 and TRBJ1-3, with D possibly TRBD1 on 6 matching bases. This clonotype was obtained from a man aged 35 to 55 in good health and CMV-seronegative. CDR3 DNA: TGTGCCAGCAGCAGGGACACATTCTCTGGAAACACCATATATTTT. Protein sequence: CASSRDTFSGNTIYF.